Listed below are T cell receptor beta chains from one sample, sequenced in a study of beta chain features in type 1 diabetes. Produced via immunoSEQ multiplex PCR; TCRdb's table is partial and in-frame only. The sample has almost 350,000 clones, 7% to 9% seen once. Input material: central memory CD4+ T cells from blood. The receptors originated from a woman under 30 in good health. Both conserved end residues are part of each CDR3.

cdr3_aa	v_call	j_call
CATSRVGAGEYNEQFF	TRBV15	TRBJ2-1
CASSWGTVGTQYF	TRBV7-2	TRBJ2-5
CASSYSLRLTNYGYTF	TRBV6-6	TRBJ1-2
CASSPDRGFDEQYF	TRBV11-1	TRBJ2-7
CASSNRDSRTYNEQFF	TRBV4-1	TRBJ2-1
CASSWGTSGRVSQFF	TRBV7-9	TRBJ2-1
CATTDSPYEQYF	TRBV10-3	TRBJ2-7
CASSFGTTTDTQYF	TRBV9	TRBJ2-3
CASSQSGTSGNNEQFF	TRBV4-2	TRBJ2-1
CASSLGFGAFF	TRBV28	TRBJ1-1
CASSVVGQSTDTQYF	TRBV9	TRBJ2-3
CSMDRVYGYTF	TRBV20-1	TRBJ1-2
CASSFGLPYSEQFF	TRBV5-1	TRBJ2-1
CSGLGLASGTDTQYF	TRBV29-1	TRBJ2-3
CASSQGEKQGINQPQHF	TRBV14	TRBJ1-5
CASLAGDGTDLQYF	TRBV28	TRBJ2-3
CASSGPSGRNTGELFF	TRBV7-9	TRBJ2-2
CASSPGLGNTDTQYF	TRBV5-1	TRBJ2-3
CASSSRQGKETQYF	TRBV5-4	TRBJ2-5
CASSVTYADEQFF	TRBV9	TRBJ2-1
CASGRADTQYF	TRBV10-1	TRBJ2-3
CATSRGTLGLQETQYF	TRBV15	TRBJ2-5
CASSETDRATQYF	TRBV13	TRBJ2-5
CATSRDVSSYTF	TRBV15	TRBJ1-2
CASSFEGGYVETQYF	TRBV28	TRBJ2-5
CASSYGQIRSGNTIYF	TRBV6-6	TRBJ1-3
CASSPGQGAGQPQHF	TRBV7-2	TRBJ1-5
CASSRRLAGGPETQYF	TRBV7-8	TRBJ2-5
CASSLGTSNTEAFF	TRBV5-1	TRBJ1-1
CASSIDGRTNAEQFF	TRBV19	TRBJ2-1
CAISASLYEQYF	TRBV10-3	TRBJ2-7
CASSFGTRYYF	TRBV9	TRBJ2-3
CASSAQGNKETQYF	TRBV6-1	TRBJ2-5
CASSPPSRETQYF	TRBV18	TRBJ2-5
CASSLIPGLAGGEQYF	TRBV7-8	TRBJ2-7
CASSLGLQETQYF	TRBV7-3	TRBJ2-5
CASAGDNYGYTF	TRBV5-1	TRBJ1-2
CASSPGTGGRETQYF	TRBV2	TRBJ2-5
CASSADRNTEAFF	TRBV7-9	TRBJ1-1
CASSQGRNRGPGGYTF	TRBV4-1	TRBJ1-2
CSVDLGQGYGYTF	TRBV29-1	TRBJ1-2
CASSFRLAGENTDTQYF	TRBV9	TRBJ2-3
CASSMGHKNIQYF	TRBV11-2	TRBJ2-4
CASSRTERLTTDTQYF	TRBV9	TRBJ2-3
CASSPGQLRYGYTF	TRBV18	TRBJ1-2